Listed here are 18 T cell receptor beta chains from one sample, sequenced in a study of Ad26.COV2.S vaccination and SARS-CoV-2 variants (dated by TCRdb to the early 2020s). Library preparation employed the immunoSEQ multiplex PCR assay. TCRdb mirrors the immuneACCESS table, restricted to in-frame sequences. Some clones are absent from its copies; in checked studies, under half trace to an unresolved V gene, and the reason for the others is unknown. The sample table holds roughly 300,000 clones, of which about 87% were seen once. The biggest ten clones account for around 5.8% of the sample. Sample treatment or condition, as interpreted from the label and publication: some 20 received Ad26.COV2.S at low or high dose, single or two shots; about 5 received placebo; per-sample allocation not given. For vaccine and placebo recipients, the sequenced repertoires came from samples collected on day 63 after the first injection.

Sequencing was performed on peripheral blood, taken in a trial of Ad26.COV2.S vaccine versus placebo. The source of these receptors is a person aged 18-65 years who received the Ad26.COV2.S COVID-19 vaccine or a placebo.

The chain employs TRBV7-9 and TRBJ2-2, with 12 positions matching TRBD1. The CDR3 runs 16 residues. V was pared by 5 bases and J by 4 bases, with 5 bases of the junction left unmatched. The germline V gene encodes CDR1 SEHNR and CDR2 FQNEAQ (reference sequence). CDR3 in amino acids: CASSQGQGAITGELFF. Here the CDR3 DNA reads TGTGCCAGCAGCCAGGGACAGGGGGCGATCACCGGGGAGCTGTTTTTT.

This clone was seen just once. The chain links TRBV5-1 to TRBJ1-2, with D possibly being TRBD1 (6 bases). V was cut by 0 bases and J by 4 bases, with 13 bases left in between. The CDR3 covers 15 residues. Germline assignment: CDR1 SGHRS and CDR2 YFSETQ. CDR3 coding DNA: TGCGCCAGCAGCTTGGGCAGCGACAGGCCCTATGGCTACACCTTC. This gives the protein CASSLGSDRPYGYTF.

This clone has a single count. The DNA of the CDR3 is TGCGCCAGCAGTAGGACTAATGAAAAACTGTTTTTT. This gives the protein CASSRTNEKLFF. The chain is built from TRBV5-1 and TRBJ1-4, with D unresolved. Germline CDR1 is SGHRS and CDR2 is YFSETQ. The ends were cut back, 5 bases at V and 2 bases at J, with 4 bases in the middle. CDR3 length: 12 residues.

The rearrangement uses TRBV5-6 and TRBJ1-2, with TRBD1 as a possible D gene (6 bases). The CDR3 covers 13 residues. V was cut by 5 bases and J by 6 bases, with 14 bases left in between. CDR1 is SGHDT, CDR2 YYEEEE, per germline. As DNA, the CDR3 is TGTGCCAGCAGGACTCAGGGGTTAAATGGCTACACCTTC. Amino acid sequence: CASRTQGLNGYTF.

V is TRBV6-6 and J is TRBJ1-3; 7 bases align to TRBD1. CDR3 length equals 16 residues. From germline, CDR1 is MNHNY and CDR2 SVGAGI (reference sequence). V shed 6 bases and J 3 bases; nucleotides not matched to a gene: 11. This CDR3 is CASRKSAQGLGNTIYF. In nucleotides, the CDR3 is TGTGCCAGCAGAAAAAGTGCACAGGGGCTTGGAAACACCATATATTTT.

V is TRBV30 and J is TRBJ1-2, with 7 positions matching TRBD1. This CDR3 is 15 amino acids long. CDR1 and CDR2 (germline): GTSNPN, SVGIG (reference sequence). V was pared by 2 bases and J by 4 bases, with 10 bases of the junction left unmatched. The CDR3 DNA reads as TGTGCCTGGAGTAGGTCCCTATCAGGGGGCTATGGCTACACCTTC. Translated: CAWSRSLSGGYGYTF.

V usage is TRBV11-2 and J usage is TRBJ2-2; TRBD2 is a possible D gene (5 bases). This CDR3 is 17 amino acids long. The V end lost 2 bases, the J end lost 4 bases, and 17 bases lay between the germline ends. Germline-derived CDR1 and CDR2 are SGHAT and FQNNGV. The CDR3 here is CASSLWVTGISTGELFF. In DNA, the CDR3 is TGTGCCAGCAGCTTATGGGTAACCGGGATTTCCACCGGGGAGCTGTTTTTT.

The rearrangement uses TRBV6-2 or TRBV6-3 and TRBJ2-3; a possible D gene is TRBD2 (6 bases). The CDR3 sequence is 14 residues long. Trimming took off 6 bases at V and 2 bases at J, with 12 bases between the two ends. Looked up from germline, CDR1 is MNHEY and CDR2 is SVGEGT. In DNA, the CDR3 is TGTGCCAGCAGCTCGACTAGTCCCACAGATACGCAGTATTTT. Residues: CASSSTSPTDTQYF.

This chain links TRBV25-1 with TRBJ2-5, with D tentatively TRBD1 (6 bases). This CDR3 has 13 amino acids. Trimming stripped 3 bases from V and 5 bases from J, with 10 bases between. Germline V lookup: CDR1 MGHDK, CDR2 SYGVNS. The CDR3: CASSESRGETQYF. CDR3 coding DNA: TGTGCCAGCAGTGAGTCCAGGGGTGAGACCCAGTACTTC.

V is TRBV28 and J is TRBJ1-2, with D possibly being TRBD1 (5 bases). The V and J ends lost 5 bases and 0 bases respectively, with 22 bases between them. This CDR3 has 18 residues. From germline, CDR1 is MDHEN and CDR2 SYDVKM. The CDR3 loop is CASSATGTQNPANYGYTF. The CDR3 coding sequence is TGTGCCAGCAGTGCTACCGGGACTCAGAACCCAGCTAACTATGGCTACACCTTC.

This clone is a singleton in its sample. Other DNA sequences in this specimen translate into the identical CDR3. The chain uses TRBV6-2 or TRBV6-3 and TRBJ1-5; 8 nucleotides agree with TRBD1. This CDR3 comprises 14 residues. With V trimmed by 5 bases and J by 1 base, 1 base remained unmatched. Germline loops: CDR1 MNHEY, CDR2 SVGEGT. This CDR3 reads CASSRDRSNQPQHF. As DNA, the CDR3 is TGTGCCAGCAGTCGGGACAGGAGCAATCAGCCCCAGCATTTT.

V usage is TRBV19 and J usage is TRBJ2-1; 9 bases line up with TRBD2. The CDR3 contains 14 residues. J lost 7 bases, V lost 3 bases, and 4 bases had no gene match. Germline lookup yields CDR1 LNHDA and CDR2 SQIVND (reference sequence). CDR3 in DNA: TGTGCCAGTAGTATTGGCGGGGGGGCGAATGAGCAGTTCTTC. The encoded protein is CASSIGGGANEQFF.

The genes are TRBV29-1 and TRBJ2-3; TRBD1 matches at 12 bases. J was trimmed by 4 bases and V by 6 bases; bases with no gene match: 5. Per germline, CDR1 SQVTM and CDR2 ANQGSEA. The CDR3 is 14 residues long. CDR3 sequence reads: CSVGQGAGADTQYF. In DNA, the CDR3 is TGCAGCGTGGGACAGGGGGCCGGCGCAGATACGCAGTATTTT.

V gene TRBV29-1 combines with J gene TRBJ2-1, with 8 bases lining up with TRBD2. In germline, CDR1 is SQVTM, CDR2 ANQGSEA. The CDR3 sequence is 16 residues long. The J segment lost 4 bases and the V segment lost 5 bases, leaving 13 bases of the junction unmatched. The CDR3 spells CSVSSSLLAGYNEQFF. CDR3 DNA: TGCAGCGTTTCCTCCTCCTTGCTAGCGGGTTACAATGAGCAGTTCTTC.

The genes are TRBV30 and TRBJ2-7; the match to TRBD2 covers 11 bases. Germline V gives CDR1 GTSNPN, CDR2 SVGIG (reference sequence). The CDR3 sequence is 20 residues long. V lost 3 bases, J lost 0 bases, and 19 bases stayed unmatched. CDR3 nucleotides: TGTGCCTGGAGAAAATTCGTTGGGACTAGCGGAACCCAAAGCTCCTACGAGCAGTACTTC. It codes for CAWRKFVGTSGTQSSYEQYF.

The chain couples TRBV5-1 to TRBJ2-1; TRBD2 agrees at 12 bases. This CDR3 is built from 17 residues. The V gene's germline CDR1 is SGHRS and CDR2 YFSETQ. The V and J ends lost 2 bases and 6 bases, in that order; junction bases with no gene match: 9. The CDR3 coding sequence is TGCGCCAGCAGCTTCCGACTAGCGGGGGAGGTGGGCAATGAGCAGTTCTTC. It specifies CASSFRLAGEVGNEQFF. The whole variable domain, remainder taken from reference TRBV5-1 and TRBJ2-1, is KAGVTQTPRYLIKTRGQQVTLSCSPISGHRSVSWYQQTPGQGLQFLFEYFSETQRNKGNFPGRFSGRQFSNSRSEMNVSTLELGDSALYLCASSFRLAGEVGNEQFFGPGTRLTVL.

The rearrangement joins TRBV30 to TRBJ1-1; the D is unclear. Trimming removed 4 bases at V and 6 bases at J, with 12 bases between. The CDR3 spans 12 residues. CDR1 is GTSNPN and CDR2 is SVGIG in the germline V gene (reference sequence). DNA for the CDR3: TGTGCCTGGACCGCCCGGGGTCCTGAAGCTTTCTTT. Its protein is CAWTARGPEAFF.

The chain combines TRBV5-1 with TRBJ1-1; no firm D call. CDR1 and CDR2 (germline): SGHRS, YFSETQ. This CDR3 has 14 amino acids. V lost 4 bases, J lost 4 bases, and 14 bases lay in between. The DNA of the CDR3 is TGCGCCAGCAGCCCACTCGGGGTATCCACTGAAGCTTTCTTT. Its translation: CASSPLGVSTEAFF.